These 26 T cell receptor beta chains came from one sample sequenced in a study of T cell repertoires in cytomegalovirus infection. TCRdb used MiXCR to reprocess the reads, holding one entry per CDR3 protein. The data show 360,000 or so distinct CDR3 sequences, with just under 35% seen just once and roughly 13% held by the top ten. Their antigen targets remain unknown. Sample: cultured PBMCs, taken from culture after CMV antigen stimulation. Receptors originate from a human donor in good health (CMV status not recorded). Some clones in this sample may be carry-over from other donors' samples.

This chain connects TRBV15 to TRBJ2-3; a weak D match, TRBD2 (5 bases). This CDR3 has 13 amino acids. The V end was cut by 5 bases, the J end by 3 bases, with 9 bases between. Germline CDR1 is LNHNV and CDR2 is YYDKDF (reference sequence). Here the CDR3 reads CATSFSGTDTQYF. CDR3 nucleotide sequence: TGTGCCACCAGCTTCTCGGGGACAGATACGCAGTATTTT. The whole variable domain, filled in from reference TRBV15 and TRBJ2-3, reads DAMVIQNPRYQVTQFGKPVTLSCSQTLNHNVMYWYQQKSSQAPKLLFHYYDKDFNNEADTPDNFQSRRPNTSFCFLDIRSPGLGDTAMYLCATSFSGTDTQYFGPGTRLTVL.

The J gene is TRBJ1-6, the V gene TRBV6-1, with D tentatively TRBD1 (5 bases). Germline-derived CDR1 and CDR2 are MNHNS and SASEGT. V was trimmed by 5 bases and J by 2 bases, leaving 13 bases between them. CDR3 length: 16 amino acids. The CDR3 spells CASSRGGGTYNSPLHF. The DNA of the CDR3 is TGTGCCAGCAGTCGCGGTGGGGGAACCTATAATTCACCCCTCCACTTT.

This clonotype was detected a few times. The chain uses TRBV18 and TRBJ1-1; D remains ambiguous. Looked up from germline, CDR1 is KGHSH and CDR2 is LQKENI. Between the trimmed V and J ends, which lost 6 bases and 1 base, there was a span of 12 bases. The CDR3 contains 14 residues. CDR3 amino acids: CASSRNGGNTEAFF. The CDR3 nucleotides read TGTGCCAGCTCCCGTAACGGCGGGAACACTGAAGCTTTCTTT.

The sample holds many counts of this clonotype. The CDR3 is CASSLVPLAASDTQYF. CDR3 DNA sequence: TGTGCCAGCAGCTTAGTCCCCCTAGCGGCCTCGGATACGCAGTATTTT. The chain couples TRBV7-2 to TRBJ2-3, with TRBD2 matching 7 bases. V shed 1 base, J shed 6 bases, and the junction held 10 bases outside the gene matches. CDR1 SGHTA and CDR2 FQGNSA come from the germline V gene. The CDR3 spans 16 residues. The full variable domain, with the rest looked up from reference TRBV7-2 and TRBJ2-3, is GAGVSQSPSNKVTEKGKDVELRCDPISGHTALYWYRQSLGQGLEFLIYFQGNSAPDKSGLPSDRFSAERTGGSVSTLTIQRTQQEDSAVYLCASSLVPLAASDTQYFGPGTRLTVL.

CDR3 DNA sequence: TGTGCCACCAGCAGAGATCCCTACAATGAGCAGTTCTTC. This translates into CATSRDPYNEQFF. V is TRBV15 and J is TRBJ2-1; D is unresolved. The germline gives CDR1 LNHNV, CDR2 YYDKDF (reference sequence). CDR3 length: 13 residues. V was cut by 0 bases and J by 2 bases, with 2 bases left in between.

This clonotype is a singleton in its sample. The V gene is TRBV29-1, the J gene TRBJ1-5; unclear D gene. The ends were cut back, 4 bases at V and 1 base at J, with 17 bases in the middle. This CDR3 has 16 residues. The germline V gene encodes CDR1 SQVTM and CDR2 ANQGSEA. CDR3 region: CSVVIGEMGSNQPQHF. The CDR3 bases are TGCAGCGTTGTAATCGGTGAGATGGGCAGCAATCAGCCCCAGCATTTT.

This clonotype was seen more than once but under ten times. The genes are TRBV27 and TRBJ2-2, with D tentatively TRBD2 (6 bases). The CDR3 contains 16 residues. Trimming took 7 bases from V and 6 from J, leaving 21 bases between them. Germline V CDR1 and CDR2: MNHEY, SMNVEV (reference sequence). The CDR3: CASTLTRDSSPGELFF. In nucleotides, the CDR3 is TGTGCCAGCACCCTCACCCGGGACTCTTCCCCCGGGGAGCTGTTTTTT.

Note on this clonotype: Compared with germline, one end of the junction differs, possibly owing to a read error. The rearrangement uses TRBV5-1 and TRBJ2-3; either TRBD1 or TRBD2 may supply D (5 bases each). The CDR3 contains 12 residues. The germline V gene encodes CDR1 SGHRS and CDR2 YFSETQ. Here the CDR3 reads CAGSLGDDTQYF. The CDR3 DNA follows: TGCGCCGGCAGCTTGGGGGACGATACGCAGTATTTT.

This chain joins TRBV4-1 and TRBJ2-3; D call uncertain. The CDR3 consists of 14 residues. Trimming pared 5 bases from V and 5 bases from J, leaving 14 bases between. Germline CDR1 MGHRA, CDR2 YSYEKL. CDR3 region: CASSSSLGIDTQYF. The DNA of the CDR3 is TGCGCCAGCAGCTCATCTTTGGGGATAGATACGCAGTATTTT.

The chain is built from TRBV12-3 or TRBV12-4 and TRBJ1-1; the D gene is possibly TRBD1 (6 bases). V shed 6 bases and J shed 8 bases, with 10 bases lying between them. This CDR3 spans 11 amino acids. The CDR3 spells CASSRTVEAFF. CDR3 bases: TGTGCCAGCAGCCGGACAGTAGAAGCTTTCTTT.

The chain has TRBV11-2 and TRBJ2-2, with 8 bases identical to TRBD2. The CDR3 has 14 residues. Trimming removed 7 bases from V and 3 bases from J; junction bases left unmatched: 4. Germline-derived CDR1 and CDR2 are SGHAT and FQNNGV. This chain's CDR3 is CASTRGGDTGELFF. CDR3 sequence (DNA): TGTGCCAGCACACGGGGGGGTGACACCGGGGAGCTGTTTTTT. Full variable domain (outside the CDR3, taken from reference TRBV11-2 and TRBJ2-2): EAGVAQSPRYKIIEKRQSVAFWCNPISGHATLYWYQQILGQGPKLLIQFQNNGVVDDSQLPKDRFSAERLKGVDSTLKIQPAKLEDSAVYLCASTRGGDTGELFFGEGSRLTVL.

The chain recombines TRBV7-2 with TRBJ2-1; 8 bases agree with TRBD2. Trimming took 5 bases from V and 0 from J; bases not matched to a gene: 3. The CDR3 is 15 amino acids. Germline lookup yields CDR1 SGHTA and CDR2 FQGNSA. CDR3 sequence (DNA): TGTGCCAGCAGCAATAGCGGGGACTCCTACAATGAGCAGTTCTTC. It translates to CASSNSGDSYNEQFF.

CDR3 protein: CASSQAPGLADYEQYF. CDR3 DNA: TGTGCCAGCAGCCAAGCACCGGGACTAGCGGACTACGAGCAGTACTTC. V and J are TRBV4-2 and TRBJ2-7; 11 bases fit TRBD2. Per germline, CDR1 LGHNA and CDR2 YNFKEQ. This CDR3 has 16 amino acids. The V segment lost 1 base and the J segment 3 bases; nucleotides outside the gene matches: 5.

The DNA for the CDR3 is TGTGCCTGGGCCCAGGACGGCCTCTCTGGAAACACCATATATTTT. Translating it yields CAWAQDGLSGNTIYF. The chain is built from TRBV30 and TRBJ1-3; no firm D call. With 5 bases removed from V and 0 bases from J, the gap between germline ends came to 14 bases. The CDR3 has 15 residues. Per the germline V gene, CDR1 is GTSNPN and CDR2 is SVGIG (reference sequence).

Notes on this clonotype: The germline gene is not matched at one end of the junction; a read error may be the cause. The CDR3 loop is CASSEGGEGTEAFF. The CDR3 coding sequence is TGTGCCAGCAGCGAAGGGGGGGAGGGCACTGAAGCTTTCTTT. The chain links TRBV4-1 to TRBJ1-1, with D tentatively TRBD1 (6 bases). Germline loops: CDR1 MGHRA, CDR2 YSYEKL. This CDR3 spans 14 amino acids.

The rearrangement joins TRBV12-3 or TRBV12-4 to TRBJ1-2; tentative D call: TRBD1 (6 bases). V gave up 0 bases and J gave up 2 bases, with 10 bases separating them. The CDR3 length is 15 residues. The CDR3 protein is CASSLAQTGNYGYTF. The CDR3 DNA reads TGTGCCAGCAGTTTAGCGCAAACAGGGAACTATGGCTACACCTTC.

This clonotype was picked up a small number of times. The genes are TRBV5-5 and TRBJ1-2, with 7 nucleotides matching TRBD1. The germline V gene encodes CDR1 SGHKS and CDR2 YYEKEE (reference sequence). The ends lost 3 bases at V and 5 bases at J; junction bases unmatched: 13. The CDR3 is 16 residues long. Written as DNA, the CDR3 is TGTGCCAGCAGCTCCACAACAGGGGATCCCTGGTATGGCTACACCTTC. Translated: CASSSTTGDPWYGYTF.

In nucleotides, the CDR3 is TGTGCCAGCAGCTTTGGTCCGGCGCTAGCGGGAGGGCGGCCGTCAGATACGCAGTATTTT. Amino acids: CASSFGPALAGGRPSDTQYF. V is TRBV7-9 and J is TRBJ2-3, with 12 positions matching TRBD2. CDR1 is SEHNR, CDR2 FQNEAQ, per germline (reference sequence). This CDR3 region has 20 residues. V trimming: 3 bases; J trimming: 4 bases; junction bases outside the gene matches: 17.

This clonotype was picked up a small number of times. The rearrangement joins TRBV7-9 to TRBJ2-1, with TRBD2 identical over 7 bases. Germline loops: CDR1 SEHNR, CDR2 FQNEAQ (reference sequence). This CDR3 has 17 amino acids. Trimming took 4 bases from V and 2 from J; bases not matched to a gene: 11. The CDR3 sequence is CASSSDLGGAPYNEQFF. The CDR3 DNA reads as TGTGCCAGCAGCTCAGACCTGGGAGGGGCTCCCTACAATGAGCAGTTCTTC.

The genes are TRBV7-2 and TRBJ2-3; D is ambiguous. Trimming cost V 3 bases and J 4 bases, with 11 bases left between them. Germline CDR1 and CDR2: SGHTA and FQGNSA. This CDR3 is built from 14 residues. The CDR3 is CASSFAESPDTQYF. The CDR3 nucleotides are TGTGCCAGCAGCTTTGCGGAGTCCCCAGATACGCAGTATTTT.

The rearrangement uses TRBV6-1 and TRBJ1-6; D is undetermined. The CDR3 length is 11 residues. CDR1 and CDR2 from the germline V gene are MNHNS and SASEGT. V dropped 3 bases and J dropped 8 bases, with 2 bases sitting between them. The CDR3 spells CASSDYSPLHF. The CDR3 region has the DNA TGTGCCAGCAGTGATTATTCACCCCTCCACTTT.

This clonotype has just a few counts. V gene TRBV28 combines with J gene TRBJ1-3, with D uncertain. The germline CDR1 and CDR2 sequences are MDHEN and SYDVKM. The CDR3 runs 14 residues. V lost 3 bases and J lost 6, with 12 bases in between. The CDR3, as DNA: TGTGCCAGCAGTTTGGCCAGCTCGCAAAACACCATATATTTT. Translating gives CASSLASSQNTIYF. Combining the CDR3 with reference TRBV28 and TRBJ1-3 gives the whole variable domain DVKVTQSSRYLVKRTGEKVFLECVQDMDHENMFWYRQDPGLGLRLIYFSYDVKMKEKGDIPEGYSVSREKKERFSLILESASTNQTSMYLCASSLASSQNTIYFGEGSWLTVV.

This clonotype is medium-sized within its sample. This chain's CDR3 is CASSLDGSTDTQYF. CDR3 DNA: TGTGCCAGCAGCTTAGACGGTAGCACAGATACGCAGTATTTT. The J gene is TRBJ2-3, the V gene TRBV7-2; no clear D. The V and J ends lost 1 base and 0 bases respectively, with 5 bases between them. Germline lookup yields CDR1 SGHTA and CDR2 FQGNSA. The CDR3 is made up of 14 amino acids. The variable domain in full, completed from reference TRBV7-2 and TRBJ2-3, reads GAGVSQSPSNKVTEKGKDVELRCDPISGHTALYWYRQSLGQGLEFLIYFQGNSAPDKSGLPSDRFSAERTGGSVSTLTIQRTQQEDSAVYLCASSLDGSTDTQYFGPGTRLTVL.

The rearrangement links TRBV12-3 or TRBV12-4 to TRBJ2-3; D ambiguous. CDR3 length equals 15 residues. Trimming stripped 2 bases from V and 5 bases from J, with 14 bases between. CDR3: CASSLFRNRIDTQYF. The CDR3 DNA follows: TGTGCCAGCAGTTTATTCCGGAATAGGATAGATACGCAGTATTTT.

This sequence joins TRBV12-3 or TRBV12-4 and TRBJ2-1; D is unclear. The V end lost 3 bases, the J end lost 5 bases, and 17 bases lay between the germline ends. This CDR3 has 16 amino acids. The chain's CDR3 is CASSFPTPDPNNEQFF. The CDR3 DNA reads as TGTGCCAGCAGTTTCCCTACCCCGGACCCAAACAATGAGCAGTTCTTC.

The rearrangement links TRBV7-2 to TRBJ2-5; 7 nucleotides agree with TRBD1. V dropped 5 bases and J dropped 8; count of bases not matched to a gene: 14. The CDR3 runs to 15 residues. Germline lookup yields CDR1 SGHTA and CDR2 FQGNSA. CDR3 in DNA: TGTGCCAGCAGCATCACAGGGGAGCGTGGGAGAACCCAGTACTTC. Translating it yields CASSITGERGRTQYF.